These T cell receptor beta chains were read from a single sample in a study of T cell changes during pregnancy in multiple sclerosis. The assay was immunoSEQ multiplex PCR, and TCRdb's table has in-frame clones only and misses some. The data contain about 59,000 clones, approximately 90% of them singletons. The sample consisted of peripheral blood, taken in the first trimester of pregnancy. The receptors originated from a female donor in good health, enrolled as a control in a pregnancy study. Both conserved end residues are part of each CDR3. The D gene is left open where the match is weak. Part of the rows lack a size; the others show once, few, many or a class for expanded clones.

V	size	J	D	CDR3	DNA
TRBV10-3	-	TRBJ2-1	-	CAISEFQNEQFF	TGTGCCATCAGTGAGTTTCAAAATGAGCAGTTCTTC
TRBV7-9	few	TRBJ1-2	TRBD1	CASSPRGQGSYGYTF	TGTGCCAGCAGCCCAAGAGGACAGGGTAGCTATGGCTACACCTTC
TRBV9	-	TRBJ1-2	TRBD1	CASSPGQQSNYGYTF	TGTGCCAGCAGCCCGGGACAGCAGTCTAACTATGGCTACACCTTC
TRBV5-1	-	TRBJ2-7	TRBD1	CASSSGQGDEQYF	TGCGCCAGCAGCTCAGGACAGGGGGACGAGCAGTACTTC
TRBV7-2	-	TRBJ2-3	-	CASSIQQGSTDTQYF	TGTGCCAGCAGCATCCAACAGGGAAGCACAGATACGCAGTATTTT
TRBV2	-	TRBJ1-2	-	CASSRQVDLVDYGYTF	TGTGCCAGCAGCAGACAGGTAGATCTGGTGGACTATGGCTACACCTTC
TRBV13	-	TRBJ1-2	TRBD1	CASSQDRDYGYTF	TGTGCCAGCAGCCAGGACAGGGATTATGGCTACACCTTC
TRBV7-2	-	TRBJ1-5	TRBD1	CASSLGGTGYQPQHF	TGTGCCAGCAGCTTAGGAGGGACAGGGTACCAGCCCCAGCATTTT
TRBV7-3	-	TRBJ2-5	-	CASSLVTGETQYF	TGTGCCAGCAGCTTGGTAACAGGAGAGACCCAGTACTTC
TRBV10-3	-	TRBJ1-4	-	CATSGGDEKLFF	TGTGCCACCTCCGGGGGGGATGAAAAACTGTTTTTT
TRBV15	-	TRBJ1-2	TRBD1	CATSWTGGYTF	TGTGCCACCAGCTGGACAGGAGGCTACACCTTC
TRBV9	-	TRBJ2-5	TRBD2	CASSVSGGGNQETQYF	TGTGCCAGCAGCGTCAGTGGGGGGGGGAACCAAGAGACCCAGTACTTC
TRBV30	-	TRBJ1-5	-	CAWSYTENQPQHF	TGTGCCTGGAGCTATACAGAGAATCAGCCCCAGCATTTT
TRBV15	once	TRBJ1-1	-	CATSRDTRNTEAFF	TGTGCCACCAGCAGAGATACCAGGAACACTGAAGCTTTCTTT
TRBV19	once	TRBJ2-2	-	CASRPPLANTGELFF	TGTGCCAGTAGGCCCCCCCTAGCGAACACCGGGGAGCTGTTTTTT
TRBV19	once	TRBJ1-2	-	CASIAGQGGYTF	TGTGCCAGTATCGCAGGACAAGGGGGCTACACCTTC